One sample yielded the 21 T cell receptor beta chains listed below, sequenced in a study of cytomegalovirus exposure and HLA in healthy donors. 13 Jbeta primers and 60 Vbeta primers were used for the PCR. Repertoires were generated with immunoSEQ multiplex PCR, while TCRdb's copy carries only in-frame clones and drops some. This sample's table has 50,000 to 60,000 clones. The sequenced material came from PBMCs. All receptors come from a woman between 50 and 59 years old in good health and CMV-seropositive.

The V gene is TRBV6-5, the J gene TRBJ1-2; 8 bases align to TRBD1. This CDR3 has 15 amino acids. Germline-derived CDR1 and CDR2 are MNHEY and SVGAGI. The V and J ends lost 7 bases and 5 bases, in that order; junction bases with no gene match: 12. CDR3 sequence (DNA): TGTGCCAGCACTATCGACAGGGGAAACAAGTATGGCTACACCTTC. Protein: CASTIDRGNKYGYTF.

This sequence joins TRBV10-2 and TRBJ1-5; the D gene is possibly TRBD1 (6 bases). V lost 6 bases and J 3 bases, leaving 12 bases between the germline ends. The CDR3 extends over 14 amino acids. Germline loops: CDR1 WSHSY, CDR2 SAAADI. CDR3 in amino acids: CASRAQGNNQPQHF. The CDR3, as DNA: TGCGCCAGCAGAGCCCAGGGGAACAATCAGCCCCAGCATTTT.

The gene calls are TRBV5-1 and TRBJ2-1, with D possibly matching TRBD2 (6 bases). V lost 5 bases, J lost 9 bases, and 21 bases lay in between. There are 15 residues in the CDR3. CDR1 is SGHRS and CDR2 is YFSETQ in the germline V gene. The DNA of the CDR3 is TGCGCCAGCAGTCCAGGACCCGGGGAGGAGGGTGAGCAGTTCTTC. Translated, it gives CASSPGPGEEGEQFF.

The genes are TRBV19 and TRBJ2-5; TRBD1 agrees at 11 bases. Germline loops: CDR1 LNHDA, CDR2 SQIVND (reference sequence). V trimming: 3 bases; J trimming: 2 bases; junction bases outside the gene matches: 8. CDR3 size: 17 residues. The CDR3 coding sequence is TGTGCCAGTAGTATTCGGACAGGGGGCGCGTGGCAAGAGACCCAGTACTTC. Encoded protein: CASSIRTGGAWQETQYF. Full variable domain (remainder filled in from reference TRBV19 and TRBJ2-5): DGGITQSPKYLFRKEGQNVTLSCEQNLNHDAMYWYRQDPGQGLRLIYYSQIVNDFQKGDIAEGYSVSREKKESFPLTVTSAQKNPTAFYLCASSIRTGGAWQETQYFGPGTRLLVL.

V gene TRBV9 combines with J gene TRBJ1-3; no clear D gene. Germline values: CDR1 SGDLS, CDR2 YYNGEE. Deletions cut 0 bases from V and 0 bases from J, with 10 bases between. The CDR3 covers 16 residues. The CDR3 is CASSVGSPNSGNTIYF. CDR3 nucleotide sequence: TGTGCCAGCAGCGTAGGGTCTCCTAACTCTGGAAACACCATATATTTT.

The chain combines TRBV5-1 with TRBJ2-7; the D gene is possibly TRBD1 (6 bases). Per the germline V gene, CDR1 is SGHRS and CDR2 is YFSETQ. The CDR3 totals 15 residues. Trimming pared 3 bases from V and 1 base from J, leaving 14 bases between. In DNA form, the CDR3 reads TGCGCCAGCAGCTGGGCACAGGGAGCTTCCTACGAGCAGTACTTC. Translating it yields CASSWAQGASYEQYF.

J is TRBJ2-1 and V is TRBV13; 7 nucleotides align to TRBD2. This CDR3 region has 15 residues. CDR1 is PRHDT, CDR2 FYEKMQ, per germline (reference sequence). Unmatched junction bases numbered 6, after V lost 5 bases and J lost 2 bases. The CDR3 sequence: CASSPLGGAYNEQFF. The CDR3 DNA sequence: TGTGCCAGCAGCCCTTTGGGGGGGGCCTACAATGAGCAGTTCTTC.

The J gene is TRBJ2-5, the V gene TRBV7-9; TRBD1 is a possible D gene (6 bases). The V end was cut by 1 base, the J end by 4 bases, with 16 bases between. Per germline, CDR1 SEHNR and CDR2 FQNEAQ (reference sequence). The CDR3 sequence is 16 residues long. CDR3 region: CASSLGGGKGRETQYF. For the CDR3, the DNA is TGTGCCAGCAGCTTAGGAGGGGGAAAGGGTCGAGAGACCCAGTACTTC.

The chain is built from TRBV11-2 and TRBJ2-7; D might be TRBD2 (5 bases). CDR1 SGHAT and CDR2 FQNNGV come from the germline V gene. The CDR3 totals 13 residues. V lost 1 base and J lost 3, with 7 bases in between. The CDR3: CASSLGGRYEQYF. CDR3 in DNA: TGTGCCAGCAGCTTAGGAGGGCGCTACGAGCAGTACTTC.

The rearrangement uses TRBV6-5 and TRBJ1-2; D is ambiguous. Trimming cost V 4 bases and J 8 bases, with 14 bases left between them. Germline values: CDR1 MNHEY, CDR2 SVGAGI. The CDR3 is made up of 13 amino acids. CDR3: CASSSTRTNGYTF. DNA for the CDR3: TGTGCCAGCAGTTCAACTCGAACGAACGGCTACACCTTC.

This chain uses TRBV6-1 with TRBJ2-7; a possible D gene is TRBD2 (6 bases). The V gene lost 2 bases and the J gene lost 0 bases, with 17 bases spanning the gap. The length of the CDR3 is 17 residues. Germline CDR1 and CDR2: MNHNS and SASEGT. The CDR3 protein is CASSEWSGLLSSYEQYF. The CDR3 DNA reads as TGTGCCAGCAGTGAATGGTCGGGACTCCTGAGCTCCTACGAGCAGTACTTC.

The CDR3 coding sequence is TGCGCCAGCAGCTTGGCCGTGGGCGAGACCCAGTACTTC. Translating it yields CASSLAVGETQYF. V usage is TRBV5-1 and J usage is TRBJ2-5; unclear D gene. Germline-derived CDR1 and CDR2 are SGHRS and YFSETQ. This CDR3 spans 13 amino acids. Trimming removed 0 bases from V and 5 bases from J, with 8 bases in between.

The CDR3 DNA follows: TGTGCCAGCAGCTTTACGGCGGGGGACTCCTACGAGCAGTACTTC. Its protein product is CASSFTAGDSYEQYF. V is TRBV7-8 and J is TRBJ2-7; 7 bases fit TRBD2. The V gene end was trimmed by 3 bases and the J gene end by 0 bases; junction bases not matched to a gene: 5. Germline V gene data show CDR1 as SGHVS and CDR2 as FQNEAQ. CDR3 length: 15 amino acids.

V gene TRBV6-5 combines with J gene TRBJ1-1, with D possibly TRBD1 on 6 matching bases. Germline values: CDR1 MNHEY, CDR2 SVGAGI. The CDR3 spans 13 residues. V was clipped by 4 bases and J by 5 bases, with 11 bases between them. CDR3 sequence reads: CASSLGGTTEAFF. In DNA form, the CDR3 reads TGTGCCAGCAGTTTGGGAGGGACAACTGAAGCTTTCTTT.

CDR3 sequence: CASSEAGGSGTEAFF. The DNA for the CDR3 is TGTGCCAGCAGTGAAGCGGGGGGGTCGGGCACTGAAGCTTTCTTT. This chain uses TRBV25-1 with TRBJ1-1; possibly TRBD1 for D (5 bases). In germline, CDR1 is MGHDK, CDR2 SYGVNS. The CDR3 covers 15 residues. V lost 2 bases and J lost 4, with 14 bases in between.

CDR3: CASSPQGMNTGELFF. DNA of the CDR3: TGTGCCAGCAGCCCGCAGGGGATGAACACCGGGGAGCTGTTTTTT. The chain employs TRBV7-6 and TRBJ2-2; D is perhaps TRBD1 (6 bases). The ends were cut back, 5 bases at V and 1 base at J, with 11 bases in the middle. Germline V gives CDR1 SGHVS, CDR2 FNYEAQ. The CDR3 has 15 residues.

This chain connects TRBV6-1 to TRBJ1-1, with 7 bases matching TRBD1. Germline trimming cut 6 bases from V and 0 bases from J; bases unmatched to any gene: 7. The CDR3 covers 15 residues. Germline V gene data show CDR1 as MNHNS and CDR2 as SASEGT. The CDR3 sequence: CASSAQGQMNTEAFF. The CDR3, as DNA: TGTGCCAGCAGCGCGCAGGGACAGATGAACACTGAAGCTTTCTTT.

The rearrangement joins TRBV7-9 to TRBJ2-7, with 11 bases that match TRBD2. V gave up 7 bases and J gave up 6 bases; unmatched junction bases: 14. This CDR3 region has 16 residues. Germline lookup yields CDR1 SEHNR and CDR2 FQNEAQ (reference sequence). The CDR3 is CASTRTTSGTLGEQYF. The CDR3 DNA sequence: TGTGCCAGCACCCGGACGACTAGCGGGACTCTTGGCGAGCAGTACTTC.

The V and J genes are TRBV5-1 and TRBJ2-7, with 8 bases that match TRBD2. Germline-derived CDR1 and CDR2 are SGHRS and YFSETQ. J lost 1 base, V lost 0 bases, and 6 bases had no gene match. CDR3 length: 16 amino acids. The CDR3 DNA follows: TGCGCCAGCAGCTTGGTTTTGAGCGGGAGATCCTACGAGCAGTACTTC. This codes for CASSLVLSGRSYEQYF.

This rearrangement joins TRBV4-1 to TRBJ2-2; TRBD2 agrees at 11 bases. V dropped 3 bases and J dropped 5; count of bases not matched to a gene: 11. This CDR3 region has 18 residues. Germline V lookup: CDR1 MGHRA, CDR2 YSYEKL. The CDR3 DNA follows: TGCGCCAGCAGCCAGCGCAGCGATACTAGCGGGAGAACCGGGGAGCTGTTTTTT. It is translated as CASSQRSDTSGRTGELFF.

The J gene is TRBJ1-2, the V gene TRBV14, with 10 bases lining up with TRBD1. After removal of 4 bases from V and 4 bases from J, the junction contained 6 bases not matched to a gene. Germline V CDR1 and CDR2: SGHDN, FVKESK. The CDR3 runs 15 residues. The CDR3 here is CASSRRGTGVYGYTF. The CDR3 DNA follows: TGTGCCAGCAGCCGCCGGGGGACAGGGGTCTATGGCTACACCTTC.